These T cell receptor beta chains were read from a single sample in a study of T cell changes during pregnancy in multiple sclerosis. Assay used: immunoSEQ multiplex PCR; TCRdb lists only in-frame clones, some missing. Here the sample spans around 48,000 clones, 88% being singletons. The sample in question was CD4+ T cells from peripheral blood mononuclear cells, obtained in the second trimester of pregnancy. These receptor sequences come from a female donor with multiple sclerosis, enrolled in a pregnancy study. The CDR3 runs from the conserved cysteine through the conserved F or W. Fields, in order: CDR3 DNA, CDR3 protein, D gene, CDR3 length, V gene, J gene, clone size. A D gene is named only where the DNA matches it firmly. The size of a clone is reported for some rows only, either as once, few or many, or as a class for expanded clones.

DNA: TGTGCCAGCAGCTCCAGGGGACCAGATACGCAGTATTTT
CDR3: CASSSRGPDTQYF
D: -
length: 13
V: TRBV7-9
J: TRBJ2-3
size: few

DNA: TGTGCCAGTAGTCCTAGGACCGGGAATAGCAATCAGCCCCAGCATTTT
CDR3: CASSPRTGNSNQPQHF
D: -
length: 16
V: TRBV19
J: TRBJ1-5
size: once

DNA: TGTGCCAGCGCCCTGAGGGCCTCCTACGAGCAGTACTTC
CDR3: CASALRASYEQYF
D: -
length: 13
V: TRBV13
J: TRBJ2-7
size: -

DNA: TGTGCCTGGAGTCTAGGTGACTATGGCTACACCTTC
CDR3: CAWSLGDYGYTF
D: -
length: 12
V: TRBV30
J: TRBJ1-2
size: -

DNA: TGTGCCAGCAGCCGGGAGGCGCAGGGGTACGGCTACACCTTC
CDR3: CASSREAQGYGYTF
D: -
length: 14
V: TRBV9
J: TRBJ1-2
size: -

DNA: TGCGCCAGCAGCTTGGTTCGGGGAATGAACACTGAAGCTTTCTTT
CDR3: CASSLVRGMNTEAFF
D: -
length: 15
V: TRBV5-1
J: TRBJ1-1
size: -

DNA: TGTGCCAGCAGTTCCCCACTAGCGGGAGGAACCAATGAGCAGTTCTTC
CDR3: CASSSPLAGGTNEQFF
D: TRBD2
length: 16
V: TRBV6-5
J: TRBJ2-1
size: -

DNA: TGTGCCAGCAGTGAAGGTAGCGGGAGGGTCAATGAGCAGTTCTTC
CDR3: CASSEGSGRVNEQFF
D: TRBD2
length: 15
V: TRBV2
J: TRBJ2-1
size: -

DNA: TGTGCCAGCAGCCCCCGGGACAGCTTCTATGGTGGCTACACCTTC
CDR3: CASSPRDSFYGGYTF
D: TRBD1
length: 15
V: TRBV9
J: TRBJ1-2
size: -

DNA: TGCGCCAGCAGCCGGGGAACCTCACCGGGACAGGGGACTAATAAAGCTTTCTTT
CDR3: CASSRGTSPGQGTNKAFF
D: TRBD1
length: 18
V: TRBV5-1
J: TRBJ1-1
size: -

DNA: TGTGCCAGCAGCTTCCAGGGGAGCTCCTACAATGAGCAGTTCTTC
CDR3: CASSFQGSSYNEQFF
D: -
length: 15
V: TRBV7-2
J: TRBJ2-1
size: -

DNA: TGTGCCAGCAGCTTCGCGGGAGGGAGTTACAATGAGCAGTTCTTC
CDR3: CASSFAGGSYNEQFF
D: TRBD2
length: 15
V: TRBV5-4
J: TRBJ2-1
size: -

DNA: TGTGCCAGCAGCCCAGACAGAGCTCAGGGAAACACCATATATTTT
CDR3: CASSPDRAQGNTIYF
D: -
length: 15
V: TRBV7-2
J: TRBJ1-3
size: once

DNA: TGTGCCAGCAGCGCGTCCTCATCTGTAACTGAGCAGTTCTTC
CDR3: CASSASSSVTEQFF
D: -
length: 14
V: TRBV5-4
J: TRBJ2-1
size: -

DNA: TGCGCCAGCAGCCAGACAGGGATCGACGAGCAGTACTTC
CDR3: CASSQTGIDEQYF
D: TRBD1
length: 13
V: TRBV5-1
J: TRBJ2-7
size: -

DNA: TGTGCCAGCAGCCGAAGTGCAGGGTTCGGGTACGAGCAGTACTTC
CDR3: CASSRSAGFGYEQYF
D: -
length: 15
V: TRBV14
J: TRBJ2-7
size: -

DNA: TGTGCCAGCAGTCCCCTTTTCGAGGCTTTAGCTTTCTTT
CDR3: CASSPLFEALAFF
D: -
length: 13
V: TRBV2
J: TRBJ1-1
size: once

DNA: TGCGCCAGCAGCCAAGAAACCGGGACAGGGTTTCAATACGAGCAGTACTTC
CDR3: CASSQETGTGFQYEQYF
D: TRBD1
length: 17
V: TRBV4-1
J: TRBJ2-7
size: -

DNA: TGCGCCAGCAGCCCCGGGTATGAGCAGTTCTTC
CDR3: CASSPGYEQFF
D: -
length: 11
V: TRBV4-1
J: TRBJ2-1
size: once

DNA: TGTGCCAGCAGCCCGGGGAGGGTAAACAATGAGCAGTTCTTC
CDR3: CASSPGRVNNEQFF
D: TRBD2
length: 14
V: TRBV7-9
J: TRBJ2-1
size: -

DNA: TGTGCCAGCAGCCAAGGAAGGGGCTATGGCTACACCTTC
CDR3: CASSQGRGYGYTF
D: -
length: 13
V: TRBV14
J: TRBJ1-2
size: -

DNA: TGTGCCAGCAGTTTTGCGAGGAGGGGATCGGGCCAGCCCCAGCATTTT
CDR3: CASSFARRGSGQPQHF
D: -
length: 16
V: TRBV28
J: TRBJ1-5
size: -

DNA: TGTGCCAGCAGCTCGGGACAGGGCTTACTCTATGGCTACACCTTC
CDR3: CASSSGQGLLYGYTF
D: TRBD1
length: 15
V: TRBV7-2
J: TRBJ1-2
size: -

DNA: TGTGCCAGCTCACAGGGGGACACAGATACGCAGTATTTT
CDR3: CASSQGDTDTQYF
D: -
length: 13
V: TRBV18
J: TRBJ2-3
size: -

DNA: TGTGCCAGCGTAGGGGGCTCGAACACCGGGGAGCTGTTTTTT
CDR3: CASVGGSNTGELFF
D: TRBD1
length: 14
V: TRBV25-1
J: TRBJ2-2
size: few

DNA: TGTGCCAGTAGCCTACAGGGGGCAGATTATGGCTACACCTTC
CDR3: CASSLQGADYGYTF
D: TRBD1
length: 14
V: TRBV19
J: TRBJ1-2
size: -

DNA: TGTGCCAGCAGTTTATTAGGGAGGGGAGGCTACACCTTC
CDR3: CASSLLGRGGYTF
D: -
length: 13
V: TRBV28
J: TRBJ1-2
size: -

DNA: TGTGCCAGCAGCCGAGGGACAGGGAGGGGAGATACGCAGTATTTT
CDR3: CASSRGTGRGDTQYF
D: TRBD1
length: 15
V: TRBV9
J: TRBJ2-3
size: -

DNA: TGTGCCAGCAGGACCCAACGACAGGGTGAGACCCAGTACTTC
CDR3: CASRTQRQGETQYF
D: TRBD1
length: 14
V: TRBV27
J: TRBJ2-5
size: -

DNA: TGTGCCAGCAGCTTAGAGGAGGGACCCACCGGGGAGCTGTTTTTT
CDR3: CASSLEEGPTGELFF
D: -
length: 15
V: TRBV7-9
J: TRBJ2-2
size: -

DNA: TGTGCCAGCACCTTCCACGGGGAACCCTATGGCTACACCTTC
CDR3: CASTFHGEPYGYTF
D: -
length: 14
V: TRBV9
J: TRBJ1-2
size: -

DNA: TGCGCCAGCAGCCCCTACGGACAGGGGGCCATGAACACTGAAGCTTTCTTT
CDR3: CASSPYGQGAMNTEAFF
D: TRBD1
length: 17
V: TRBV4-3
J: TRBJ1-1
size: -

DNA: TGTGCCAGCAGCTCCCAGGGCCCCTATGGCTACACCTTC
CDR3: CASSSQGPYGYTF
D: -
length: 13
V: TRBV11-1
J: TRBJ1-2
size: -

DNA: TGCGCCAGCAGCTTGAGTAGCGGGAGGCAAGAGACCCAGTACTTC
CDR3: CASSLSSGRQETQYF
D: TRBD2
length: 15
V: TRBV5-1
J: TRBJ2-5
size: -

DNA: TGCGCCAGCAGCTTGTTAAGACTGCATGACTATGGCTACACCTTC
CDR3: CASSLLRLHDYGYTF
D: -
length: 15
V: TRBV5-1
J: TRBJ1-2
size: -

DNA: TGCGCCAGCTCCTTATGGCAGGGCGTAGGGGCCAACGTCCTGACTTTC
CDR3: CASSLWQGVGANVLTF
D: -
length: 16
V: TRBV5-1
J: TRBJ2-6
size: -

DNA: TGTGCCAGCAGCTTAGACCTAGCGGGACTCAGTAGCACAGATACGCAGTATTTT
CDR3: CASSLDLAGLSSTDTQYF
D: TRBD2
length: 18
V: TRBV7-2
J: TRBJ2-3
size: -